This T cell receptor beta chain was identified in a study of T-cell reconstitution after alpha-beta-depleted transplantation in children. Overall study results and limits: A year had passed since transplant, and T-cell counts and diversity by then came mostly from newly produced T cells. There were reportedly several hundred expanded graft clones from which alpha-beta T cells came about two months after transplant. Surviving recipient cells, namely T cells and thymic progenitors, were the source of high day-60 TCRbeta diversity in some patients.

The authors prepared the TCRbeta library with unique molecular identifiers. TCRdb used MiXCR to reprocess the PCR reads, holding one entry per CDR3 protein. Seen here are around 130,000 distinct CDR3 sequences, roughly 9% observed once, and the top ten hold 24%. CDR3 length: 12 amino acids. The V and J ends lost 1 base and 8 bases respectively, with 8 bases between them. In the case of this clonotype: Its specificity is not known.

This clonotype was sampled from a girl under three years old who had a stem cell transplant for combined immunodeficiency, so the T cells may come from the graft donor. Sequencing used PBMCs, mostly from graft donor cells, obtained 180 days after TCRalphabeta/CD19-depleted stem cell transplant. The chain carries TRBV12-3 or TRBV12-4 and TRBJ1-1; D perhaps matches TRBD1 (5 bases). In DNA, the CDR3 is TGTGCCAGCAGTTTAGAGGAGGGGGAAGCTTTCTTT. Translating gives CASSLEEGEAFF.